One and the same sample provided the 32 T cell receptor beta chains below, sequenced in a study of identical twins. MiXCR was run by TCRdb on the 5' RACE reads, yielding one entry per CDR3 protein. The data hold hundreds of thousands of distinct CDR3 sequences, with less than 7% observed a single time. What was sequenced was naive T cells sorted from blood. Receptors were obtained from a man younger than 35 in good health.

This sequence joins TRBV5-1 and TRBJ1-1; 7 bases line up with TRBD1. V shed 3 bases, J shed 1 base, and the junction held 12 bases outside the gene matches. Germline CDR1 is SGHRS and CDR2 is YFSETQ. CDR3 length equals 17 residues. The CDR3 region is CASSWGTEGQGNTEAFF. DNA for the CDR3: TGCGCCAGCAGCTGGGGGACAGAGGGCCAGGGGAACACTGAAGCTTTCTTT.

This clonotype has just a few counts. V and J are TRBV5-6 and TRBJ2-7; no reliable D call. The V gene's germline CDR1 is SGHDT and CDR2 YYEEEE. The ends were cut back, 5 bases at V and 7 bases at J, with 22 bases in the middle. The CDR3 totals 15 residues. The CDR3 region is CASSLNFRDQLEQYF. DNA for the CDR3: TGTGCCAGCAGTTTAAACTTTCGAGATCAACTTGAGCAGTACTTC. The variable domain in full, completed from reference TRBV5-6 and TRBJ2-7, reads DAGVTQSPTHLIKTRGQQVTLRCSPKSGHDTVSWYQQALGQGPQFIFQYYEEEERQRGNFPDRFSGHQFPNYSSELNVNALLLGDSALYLCASSLNFRDQLEQYFGPGTRLTVT.

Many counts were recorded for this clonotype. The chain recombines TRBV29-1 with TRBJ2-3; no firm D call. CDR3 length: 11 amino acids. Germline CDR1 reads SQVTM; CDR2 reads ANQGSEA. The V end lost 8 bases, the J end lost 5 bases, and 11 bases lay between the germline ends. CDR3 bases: TGCAGCTCCTCTTCCGGAGATACGCAGTATTTT. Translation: CSSSSGDTQYF.

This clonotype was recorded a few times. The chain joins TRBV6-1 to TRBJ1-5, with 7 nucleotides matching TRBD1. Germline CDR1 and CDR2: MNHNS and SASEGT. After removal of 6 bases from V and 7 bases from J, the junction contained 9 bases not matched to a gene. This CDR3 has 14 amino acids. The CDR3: CASRSTGKGQPQHF. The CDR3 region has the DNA TGTGCCAGCAGGTCGACAGGGAAAGGGCAGCCCCAGCATTTT.

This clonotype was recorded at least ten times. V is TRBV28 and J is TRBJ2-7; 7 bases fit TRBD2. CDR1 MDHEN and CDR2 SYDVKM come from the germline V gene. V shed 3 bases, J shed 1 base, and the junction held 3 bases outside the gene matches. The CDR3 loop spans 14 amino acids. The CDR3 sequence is CASSLGGISYEQYF. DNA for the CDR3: TGTGCCAGCAGTTTGGGGGGGATATCCTACGAGCAGTACTTC.

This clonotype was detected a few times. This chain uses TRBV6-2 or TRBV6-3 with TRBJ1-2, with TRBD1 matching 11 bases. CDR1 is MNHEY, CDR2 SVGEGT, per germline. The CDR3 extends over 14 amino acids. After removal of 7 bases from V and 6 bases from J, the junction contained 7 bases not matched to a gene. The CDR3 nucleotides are TGTGCCAGCAAAAAGGACAGGGGGCACGATGGCTACACCTTC. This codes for CASKKDRGHDGYTF.

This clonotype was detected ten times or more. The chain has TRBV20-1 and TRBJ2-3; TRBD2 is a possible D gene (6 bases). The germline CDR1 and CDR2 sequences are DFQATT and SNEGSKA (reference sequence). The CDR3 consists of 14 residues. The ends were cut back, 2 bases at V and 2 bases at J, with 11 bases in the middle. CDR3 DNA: TGCAGTGCTAGAACTAGCCGGTACACAGATACGCAGTATTTT. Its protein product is CSARTSRYTDTQYF.

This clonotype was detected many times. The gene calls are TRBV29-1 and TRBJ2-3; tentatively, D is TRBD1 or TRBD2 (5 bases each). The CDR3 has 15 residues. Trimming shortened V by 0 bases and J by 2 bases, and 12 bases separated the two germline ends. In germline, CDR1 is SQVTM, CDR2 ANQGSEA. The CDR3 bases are TGCAGCGTTGAAGATGACGGGGCCTACACAGATACGCAGTATTTT. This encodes CSVEDDGAYTDTQYF.

The CDR3 spells CASSRGLGNTEAFF. CDR3 nucleotide sequence: TGTGCCAGCAGCCGGGGGTTGGGGAACACTGAAGCTTTCTTT. The gene calls are TRBV12-3 or TRBV12-4 and TRBJ1-1; D possibly corresponds to TRBD1 (5 bases). With 6 bases removed from V and 1 base from J, the gap between germline ends came to 12 bases. The CDR3 totals 14 residues.

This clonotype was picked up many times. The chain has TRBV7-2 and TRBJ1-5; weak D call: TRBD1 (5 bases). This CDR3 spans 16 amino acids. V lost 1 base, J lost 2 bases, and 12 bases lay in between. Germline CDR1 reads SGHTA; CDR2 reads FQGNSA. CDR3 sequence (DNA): TGTGCCAGCAGCTTAGGGTTCCCGGGGGGCAATCAGCCCCAGCATTTT. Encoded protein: CASSLGFPGGNQPQHF. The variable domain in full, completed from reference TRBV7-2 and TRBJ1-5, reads GAGVSQSPSNKVTEKGKDVELRCDPISGHTALYWYRQSLGQGLEFLIYFQGNSAPDKSGLPSDRFSAERTGGSVSTLTIQRTQQEDSAVYLCASSLGFPGGNQPQHFGDGTRLSIL.

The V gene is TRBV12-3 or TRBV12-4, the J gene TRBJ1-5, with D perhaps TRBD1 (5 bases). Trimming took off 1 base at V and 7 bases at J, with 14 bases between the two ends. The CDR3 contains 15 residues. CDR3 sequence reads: CASSLEGLRDQPQHF. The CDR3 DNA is TGTGCCAGCAGTTTAGAAGGACTGAGGGACCAGCCCCAGCATTTT.

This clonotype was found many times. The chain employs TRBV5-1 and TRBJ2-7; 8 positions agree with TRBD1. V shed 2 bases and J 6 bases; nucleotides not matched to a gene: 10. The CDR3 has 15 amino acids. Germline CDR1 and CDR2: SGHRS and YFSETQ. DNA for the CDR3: TGCGCCAGCAGCTTCAATGGACAGGGACGATTCGAGCAGTACTTC. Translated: CASSFNGQGRFEQYF.

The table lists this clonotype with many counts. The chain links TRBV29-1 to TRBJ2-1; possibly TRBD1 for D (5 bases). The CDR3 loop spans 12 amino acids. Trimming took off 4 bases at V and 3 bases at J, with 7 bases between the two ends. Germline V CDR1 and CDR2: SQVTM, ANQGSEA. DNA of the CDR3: TGCAGCGTTGGGACAAGCTACAATGAGCAGTTCTTC. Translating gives CSVGTSYNEQFF.

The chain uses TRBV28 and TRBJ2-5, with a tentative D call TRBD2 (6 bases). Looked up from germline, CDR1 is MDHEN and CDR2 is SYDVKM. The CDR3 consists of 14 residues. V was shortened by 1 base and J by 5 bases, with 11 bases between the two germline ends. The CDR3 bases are TGTGCCAGCAGTTTATACTTTCGGGGGGAGACCCAGTACTTC. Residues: CASSLYFRGETQYF.

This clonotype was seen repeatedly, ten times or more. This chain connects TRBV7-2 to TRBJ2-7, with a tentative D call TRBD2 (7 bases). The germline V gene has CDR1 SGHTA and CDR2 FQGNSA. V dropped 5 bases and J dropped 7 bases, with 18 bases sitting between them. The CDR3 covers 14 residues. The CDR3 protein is CASSPGGQRIEQYF. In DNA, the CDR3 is TGTGCCAGCAGCCCGGGGGGACAAAGGATAGAGCAGTACTTC. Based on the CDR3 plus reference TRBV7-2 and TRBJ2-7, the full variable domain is GAGVSQSPSNKVTEKGKDVELRCDPISGHTALYWYRQSLGQGLEFLIYFQGNSAPDKSGLPSDRFSAERTGGSVSTLTIQRTQQEDSAVYLCASSPGGQRIEQYFGPGTRLTVT.

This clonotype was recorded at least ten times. The CDR3 is CASSSTLAGPLQETQYF. The CDR3 DNA sequence: TGTGCCAGCAGCTCCACCTTAGCGGGCCCCCTTCAAGAGACCCAGTACTTC. J is TRBJ2-5 and V is TRBV12-3 or TRBV12-4; 7 nucleotides match TRBD2. V lost 6 bases, J lost 2 bases, and 15 bases stayed unmatched. The CDR3 covers 17 residues.

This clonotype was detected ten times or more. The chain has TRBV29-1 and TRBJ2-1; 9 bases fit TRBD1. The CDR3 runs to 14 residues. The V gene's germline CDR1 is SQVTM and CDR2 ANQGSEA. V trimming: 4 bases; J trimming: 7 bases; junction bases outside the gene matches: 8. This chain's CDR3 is CSVGQTGGWNEQFF. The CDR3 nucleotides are TGCAGCGTTGGACAGACAGGGGGTTGGAATGAGCAGTTCTTC.

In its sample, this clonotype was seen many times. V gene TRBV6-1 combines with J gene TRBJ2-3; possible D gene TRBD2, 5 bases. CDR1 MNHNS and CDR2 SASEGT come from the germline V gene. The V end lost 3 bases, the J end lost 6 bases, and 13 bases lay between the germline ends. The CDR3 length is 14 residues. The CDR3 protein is CASSDGLTSDTQYF. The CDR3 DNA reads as TGTGCCAGCAGTGATGGACTCACGTCCGATACGCAGTATTTT.

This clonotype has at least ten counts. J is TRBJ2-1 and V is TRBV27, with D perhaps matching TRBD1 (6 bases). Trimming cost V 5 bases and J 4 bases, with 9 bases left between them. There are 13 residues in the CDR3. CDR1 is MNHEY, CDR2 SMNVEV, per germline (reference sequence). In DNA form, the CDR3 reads TGTGCCAGCAGTCCAGGGGTATACAATGAGCAGTTCTTC. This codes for CASSPGVYNEQFF.

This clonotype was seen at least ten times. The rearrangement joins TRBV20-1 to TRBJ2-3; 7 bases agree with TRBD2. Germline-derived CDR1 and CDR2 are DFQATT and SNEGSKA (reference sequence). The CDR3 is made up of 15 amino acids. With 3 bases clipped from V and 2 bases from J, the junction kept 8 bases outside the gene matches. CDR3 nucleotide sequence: TGCAGTGCTAGTCGGGGAGGGGTTTCCACAGATACGCAGTATTTT. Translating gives CSASRGGVSTDTQYF.

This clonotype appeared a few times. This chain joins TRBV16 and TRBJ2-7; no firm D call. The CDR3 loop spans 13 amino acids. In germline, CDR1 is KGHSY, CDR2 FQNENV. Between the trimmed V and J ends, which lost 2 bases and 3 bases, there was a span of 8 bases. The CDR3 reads CASSQPAYYEQYF. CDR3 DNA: TGTGCCAGCAGCCAACCCGCCTACTACGAGCAGTACTTC.

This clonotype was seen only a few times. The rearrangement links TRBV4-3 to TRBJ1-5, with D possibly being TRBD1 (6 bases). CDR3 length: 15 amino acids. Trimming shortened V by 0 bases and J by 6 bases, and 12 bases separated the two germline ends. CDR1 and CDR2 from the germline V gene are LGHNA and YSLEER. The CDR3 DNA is TGCGCCAGCAGCCAAGATCAAGGGGGTATTCAGCCCCAGCATTTT. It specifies CASSQDQGGIQPQHF.

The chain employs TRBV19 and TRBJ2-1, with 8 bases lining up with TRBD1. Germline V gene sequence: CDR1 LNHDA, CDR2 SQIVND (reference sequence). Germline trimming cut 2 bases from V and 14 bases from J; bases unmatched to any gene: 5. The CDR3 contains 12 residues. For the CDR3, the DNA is TGTGCCAGTAGTATACCAGGGGGCTCTAAGTTCTTC. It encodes CASSIPGGSKFF.

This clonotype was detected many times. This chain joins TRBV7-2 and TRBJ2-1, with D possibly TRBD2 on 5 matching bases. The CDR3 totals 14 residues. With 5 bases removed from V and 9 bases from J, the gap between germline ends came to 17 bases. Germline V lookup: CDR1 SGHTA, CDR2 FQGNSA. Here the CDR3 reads CASSRGLDGGEQFF. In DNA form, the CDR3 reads TGTGCCAGCAGCCGCGGGCTAGACGGCGGTGAGCAGTTCTTC.

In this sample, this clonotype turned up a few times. DNA of the CDR3: TGCAGCGGGCGACTAGCGCAAGAGACCCAGTACTTC. Its protein is CSGRLAQETQYF. The chain recombines TRBV29-1 with TRBJ2-5; 8 bases align to TRBD2. Per germline, CDR1 SQVTM and CDR2 ANQGSEA. J gave up 2 bases and V 7 bases, and 3 bases lay outside the gene matches. This CDR3 contains 12 residues.

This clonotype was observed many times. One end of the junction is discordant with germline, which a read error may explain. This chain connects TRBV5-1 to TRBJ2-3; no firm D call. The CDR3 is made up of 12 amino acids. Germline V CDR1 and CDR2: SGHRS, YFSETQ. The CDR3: CASSPSSDTQYF. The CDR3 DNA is TGTGCCAGCAGCCCCTCATCAGATACGCAGTATTTT.

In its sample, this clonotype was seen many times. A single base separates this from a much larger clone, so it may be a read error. Written as DNA, the CDR3 is TGTGCCAGCACCCCGAACACCGGGGAGCTGTTTTTT. Protein: CASTPNTGELFF. The rearrangement joins TRBV9 to TRBJ2-2; D is ambiguous. Germline values: CDR1 SGDLS, CDR2 YYNGEE. There are 12 residues in the CDR3. With 6 bases removed from V and 0 bases from J, the gap between germline ends came to 3 bases.

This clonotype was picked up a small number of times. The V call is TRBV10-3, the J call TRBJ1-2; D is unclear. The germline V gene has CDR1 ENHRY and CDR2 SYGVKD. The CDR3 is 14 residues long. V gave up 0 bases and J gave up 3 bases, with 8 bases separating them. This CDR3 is CAISESGFDYGYTF. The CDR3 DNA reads TGTGCCATCAGTGAGTCAGGCTTCGACTATGGCTACACCTTC.

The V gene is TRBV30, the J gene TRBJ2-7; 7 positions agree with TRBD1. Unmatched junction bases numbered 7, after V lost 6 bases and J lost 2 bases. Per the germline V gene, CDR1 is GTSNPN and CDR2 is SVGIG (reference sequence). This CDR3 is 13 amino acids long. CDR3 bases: TGTGCCTGCCGACCGGGACAGACCTACGAGCAGTACTTC. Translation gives CACRPGQTYEQYF.

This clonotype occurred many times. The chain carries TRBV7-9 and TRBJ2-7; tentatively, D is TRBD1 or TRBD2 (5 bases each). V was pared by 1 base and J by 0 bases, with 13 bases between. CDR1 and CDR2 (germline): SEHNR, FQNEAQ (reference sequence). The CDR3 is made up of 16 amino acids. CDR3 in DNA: TGTGCCAGCAGCTTAGGGGTCGGGGCAGCCTCCTACGAGCAGTACGTC. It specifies CASSLGVGAASYEQYV.

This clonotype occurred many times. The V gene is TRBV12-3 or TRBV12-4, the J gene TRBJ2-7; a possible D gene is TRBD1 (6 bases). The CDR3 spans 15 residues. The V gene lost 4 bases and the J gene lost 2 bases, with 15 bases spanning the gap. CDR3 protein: CASSYRDVGAYEQYF. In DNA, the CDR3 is TGTGCCAGCAGTTACAGGGATGTCGGAGCCTACGAGCAGTACTTC.

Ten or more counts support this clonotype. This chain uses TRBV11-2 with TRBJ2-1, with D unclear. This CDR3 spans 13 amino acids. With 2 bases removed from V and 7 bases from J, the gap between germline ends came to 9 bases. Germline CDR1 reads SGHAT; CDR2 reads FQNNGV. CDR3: CASSLTDLNEQFF. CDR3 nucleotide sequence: TGTGCCAGCAGCTTAACTGATTTGAATGAGCAGTTCTTC.